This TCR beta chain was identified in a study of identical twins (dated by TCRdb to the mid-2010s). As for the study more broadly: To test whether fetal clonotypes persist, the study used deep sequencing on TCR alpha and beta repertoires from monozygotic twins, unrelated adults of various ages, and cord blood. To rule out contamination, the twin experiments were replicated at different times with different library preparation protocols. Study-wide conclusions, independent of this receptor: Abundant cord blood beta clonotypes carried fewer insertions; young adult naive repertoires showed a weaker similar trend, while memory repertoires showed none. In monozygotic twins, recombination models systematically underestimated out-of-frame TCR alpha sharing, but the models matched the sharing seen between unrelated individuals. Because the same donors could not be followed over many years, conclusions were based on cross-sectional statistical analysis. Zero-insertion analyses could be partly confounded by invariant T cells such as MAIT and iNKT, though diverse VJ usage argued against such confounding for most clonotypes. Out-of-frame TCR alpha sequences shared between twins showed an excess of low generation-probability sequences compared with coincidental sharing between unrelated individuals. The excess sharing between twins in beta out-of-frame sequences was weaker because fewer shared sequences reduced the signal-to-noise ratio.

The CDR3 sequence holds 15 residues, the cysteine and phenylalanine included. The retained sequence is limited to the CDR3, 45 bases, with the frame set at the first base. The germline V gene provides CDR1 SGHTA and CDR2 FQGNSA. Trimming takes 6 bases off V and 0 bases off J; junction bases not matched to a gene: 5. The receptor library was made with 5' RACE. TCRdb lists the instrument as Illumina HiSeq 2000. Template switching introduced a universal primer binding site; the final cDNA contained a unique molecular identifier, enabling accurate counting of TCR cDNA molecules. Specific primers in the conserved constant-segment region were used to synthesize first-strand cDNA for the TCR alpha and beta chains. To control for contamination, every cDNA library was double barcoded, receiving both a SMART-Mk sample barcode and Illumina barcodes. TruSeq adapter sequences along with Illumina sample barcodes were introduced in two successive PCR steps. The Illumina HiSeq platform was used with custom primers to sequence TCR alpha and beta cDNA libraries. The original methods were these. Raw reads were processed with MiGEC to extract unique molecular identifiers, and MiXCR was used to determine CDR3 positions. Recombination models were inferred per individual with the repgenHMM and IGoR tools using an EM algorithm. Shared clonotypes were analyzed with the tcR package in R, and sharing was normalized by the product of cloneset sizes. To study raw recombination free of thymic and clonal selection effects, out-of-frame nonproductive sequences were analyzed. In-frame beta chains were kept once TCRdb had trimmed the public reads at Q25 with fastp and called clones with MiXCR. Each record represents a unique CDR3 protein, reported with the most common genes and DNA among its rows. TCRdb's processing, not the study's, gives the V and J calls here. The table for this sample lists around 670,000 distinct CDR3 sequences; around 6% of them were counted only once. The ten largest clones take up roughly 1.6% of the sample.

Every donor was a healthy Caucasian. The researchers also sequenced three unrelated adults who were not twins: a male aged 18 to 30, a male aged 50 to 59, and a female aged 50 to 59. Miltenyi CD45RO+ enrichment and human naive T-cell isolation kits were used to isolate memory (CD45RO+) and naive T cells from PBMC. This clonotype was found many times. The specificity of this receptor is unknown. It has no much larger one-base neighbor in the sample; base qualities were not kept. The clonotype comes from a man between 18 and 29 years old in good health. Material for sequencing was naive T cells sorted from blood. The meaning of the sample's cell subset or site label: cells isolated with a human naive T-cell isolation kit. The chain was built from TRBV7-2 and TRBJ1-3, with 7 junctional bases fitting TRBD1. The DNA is TGTGCCAGCAGTTTACAGGGGTTCTCTGGAAACACCATATATTTT. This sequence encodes CASSLQGFSGNTIYF.